Listed here are 28 T cell receptor beta chains from one sample, sequenced in a study of human T cells and chemical hapten exposure. Via MiXCR, TCRdb re-called the RACE reads, giving one row per CDR3 protein. The sample holds under 200,000 distinct CDR3 sequences; 25% to 35% are singletons and the top ten take 2.1%. Time point noted: patch test 3, about 24 weeks after DPC sensitization. Treatment: therapeutic diphenylcyclopropenone sensitization with weekly scalp DPC. The sequenced sample was whole blood, obtained in connection with sensitization to the hapten diphenylcyclopropenone (DPC). The receptors were gathered from a woman between 18 and 30 years old with alopecia areata. Some clones in this sample may be carry-over from other donors' samples.

This clonotype turned up a few times. This rearrangement joins TRBV4-3 to TRBJ2-7; 7 bases are shared with TRBD1. The CDR3 has 15 amino acids. CDR1 is LGHNA and CDR2 is YSLEER in the germline V gene. Losses at the gene ends were 0 bases for V and 3 bases for J; bases not matched to a gene: 5. In DNA form, the CDR3 reads TGCGCCAGCAGCCAAGAGCGACAGGGCAACTACGAGCAGTACTTC. Translated, it gives CASSQERQGNYEQYF.

The genes are TRBV7-2 and TRBJ2-1; no clear D. Germline-derived CDR1 and CDR2 are SGHTA and FQGNSA. The CDR3 has 15 residues. Trimming shortened V by 1 base and J by 8 bases, and 15 bases separated the two germline ends. As DNA, the CDR3 is TGTGCCAGCAGCTTAGAAGGGATGCGGTACCATGAGCAGTTCTTC. Encoded protein: CASSLEGMRYHEQFF.

A few counts support this clonotype. The gene calls are TRBV4-3 and TRBJ1-1; the D gene is possibly TRBD1 (5 bases). This CDR3 is 16 amino acids long. V gave up 1 base and J gave up 3 bases, with 15 bases separating them. In germline, CDR1 is LGHNA, CDR2 YSLEER. The CDR3 region has the DNA TGCGCCAGCAGCCAAGGAGGGGCGGGAAGGTACACTGAAGCTTTCTTT. It is translated as CASSQGGAGRYTEAFF.

The chain joins TRBV18 to TRBJ1-4; maybe TRBD1 (5 bases). The CDR3 has 15 amino acids. The germline CDR1 and CDR2 sequences are KGHSH and LQKENI. Trimming took off 3 bases at V and 0 bases at J, with 8 bases between the two ends. The CDR3 sequence: CASSPQTATNEKLFF. CDR3 DNA: TGTGCCAGCTCACCCCAGACAGCAACTAATGAAAAACTGTTTTTT.

The CDR3 coding sequence is TGCGCCAGCAGCCCAGGGCCCTTAACTGAAGCTTTCTTT. Its translation: CASSPGPLTEAFF. The V call is TRBV5-1, the J call TRBJ1-1; weak D call: TRBD1 (5 bases). Germline lookup yields CDR1 SGHRS and CDR2 YFSETQ. The CDR3 extends over 13 amino acids. The V gene lost 4 bases and the J gene lost 5 bases, with 12 bases spanning the gap.

This clonotype has just a few counts. V and J are TRBV6-1 and TRBJ2-6, with 8 bases lining up with TRBD2. From germline, CDR1 is MNHNS and CDR2 SASEGT. V lost 3 bases to trimming and J lost 0 bases; unmatched junction nucleotides: 4. The CDR3 contains 17 residues. The CDR3 sequence: CASSEAGGLSGANVLTF. In nucleotides, the CDR3 is TGTGCCAGCAGTGAGGCGGGAGGACTCTCTGGGGCCAACGTCCTGACTTTC.

This clonotype has a handful of counts. The chain joins TRBV6-2 or TRBV6-3 to TRBJ2-2; D not certain. The V gene lost 2 bases and the J gene lost 1 base, with 2 bases spanning the gap. Germline loops: CDR1 MNHEY, CDR2 SVGEGT. The CDR3 contains 13 residues. The CDR3 loop reads CASSYLNTGELFF. Here the CDR3 DNA reads TGTGCCAGCAGTTACCTGAACACCGGGGAGCTGTTTTTT.

The rearrangement joins TRBV20-1 to TRBJ1-2, with a possible D match to TRBD1 (5 bases). Germline values: CDR1 DFQATT, CDR2 SNEGSKA (reference sequence). Trimming stripped 3 bases from V and 7 bases from J, with 15 bases between. The CDR3 is 13 residues long. CDR3 DNA sequence: TGCAGTGCTAGTTTCCGGGGACTGGGTGGCTACACCTTC. Amino acid sequence: CSASFRGLGGYTF.

In this sample, this clonotype turned up many times. The gene calls are TRBV7-8 and TRBJ2-7; the D is unclear. Germline CDR1 is SGHVS and CDR2 is FQNEAQ. Trimming pared 1 base from V and 2 bases from J, leaving 9 bases between. The CDR3 has 14 residues. CDR3 sequence: CASSLVASAYEQYF. The CDR3 DNA reads TGTGCCAGCAGCTTAGTGGCGTCGGCCTACGAGCAGTACTTC.

This clonotype appeared a few times. This chain uses TRBV29-1 with TRBJ1-4; no clear D. Trimming removed 2 bases from V and 4 bases from J, with 8 bases in between. The CDR3 length is 13 residues. The germline V gene has CDR1 SQVTM and CDR2 ANQGSEA. The CDR3 region has the DNA TGCAGCGTTGAAATACCTAATAATGAAAAACTGTTTTTT. It is translated as CSVEIPNNEKLFF.

This clonotype was seen a few times. V and J are TRBV7-9 and TRBJ2-7, with D perhaps TRBD2 (6 bases). The CDR3 spans 17 residues. Between the trimmed V and J ends, which lost 6 bases and 0 bases, there was a span of 21 bases. Germline assignment: CDR1 SEHNR and CDR2 FQNEAQ (reference sequence). The CDR3 reads CASSNTGTPDSSYEQYF. The CDR3 nucleotides read TGTGCCAGCAGTAATACCGGGACTCCCGACAGCTCCTACGAGCAGTACTTC.

This clonotype has a handful of counts. This chain links TRBV29-1 with TRBJ1-1, with D unresolved. This CDR3 is built from 10 residues. CDR1 is SQVTM and CDR2 is ANQGSEA in the germline V gene. The V gene lost 2 bases and the J gene lost 10 bases, with 8 bases spanning the gap. CDR3 protein: CSVERVTAFF. DNA of the CDR3: TGCAGCGTTGAAAGGGTGACAGCTTTCTTT.

The chain couples TRBV20-1 to TRBJ2-5; TRBD2 agrees at 12 bases. Germline CDR1 and CDR2: DFQATT and SNEGSKA (reference sequence). Germline trimming cut 4 bases from V and 5 bases from J; bases unmatched to any gene: 8. The CDR3 contains 15 residues. The CDR3 DNA reads as TGCAGTGCTACTAGGCTAGCGGGGGGGCGGGAGACCCAGTACTTC. Translated, it gives CSATRLAGGRETQYF.

This clonotype was recorded at least ten times. The chain recombines TRBV2 with TRBJ2-7, with D unclear. CDR1 SNHLY and CDR2 FYNNEI come from the germline V gene. The CDR3 totals 11 residues. V lost 5 bases and J 7 bases, leaving 9 bases between the germline ends. The CDR3 loop is CASSYGPEQYF. In nucleotides, the CDR3 is TGTGCCAGCAGTTATGGGCCGGAGCAGTACTTC.

The chain uses TRBV7-2 and TRBJ1-4, with D unresolved. The length of the CDR3 is 14 residues. V was pared by 5 bases and J by 5 bases, with 12 bases between. The germline V gene encodes CDR1 SGHTA and CDR2 FQGNSA. CDR3 sequence reads: CASSHEAGNEKLFF. CDR3 DNA sequence: TGTGCCAGCAGCCATGAGGCGGGGAATGAAAAACTGTTTTTT.

This clonotype was seen just once. V is TRBV29-1 and J is TRBJ2-5, with no clear D. Trimming took 7 bases from V and 5 from J, leaving 14 bases between them. This CDR3 region has 12 residues. Germline CDR1 is SQVTM and CDR2 is ANQGSEA. CDR3: CSAVLAGETQYF. The CDR3 DNA sequence: TGCAGCGCAGTCCTGGCTGGGGAGACCCAGTACTTC.

The chain has TRBV24-1 and TRBJ2-5; D is unresolved. The V end was cut by 2 bases, the J end by 9 bases, with 15 bases between. The germline gives CDR1 KGHDR, CDR2 SFDVKD. This CDR3 region has 14 residues. CDR3 bases: TGTGCCACCAGTGATTGGAGAAGGGCAAGAGCCCAGTACTTC. Translated, it gives CATSDWRRARAQYF.

This clonotype appeared a few times. The V call is TRBV9, the J call TRBJ1-1, with unresolved D. CDR3 size: 14 residues. The germline V and J ends were trimmed by 0 bases and 4 bases, with 10 bases remaining between them. Germline V lookup: CDR1 SGDLS, CDR2 YYNGEE. The CDR3: CASSVGLGLTEAFF. In DNA, the CDR3 is TGTGCCAGCAGCGTAGGCCTTGGCCTCACTGAAGCTTTCTTT.

Many counts were recorded for this clonotype. The rearrangement joins TRBV28 to TRBJ2-7; the D call may be TRBD1 or TRBD2 (5 bases each). Germline lookup yields CDR1 MDHEN and CDR2 SYDVKM. Trimming left V 7 bases short and J 7 bases short, with 20 bases between. The CDR3 is 14 amino acids. CDR3 sequence reads: CASTLGVGAREQYF. The DNA of the CDR3 is TGTGCCAGCACCCTGGGGGTTGGTGCGCGGGAGCAGTACTTC.

This clonotype has just a few counts. The V and J genes are TRBV2 and TRBJ2-2; 16 bases map to TRBD2. This CDR3 is built from 19 residues. Germline CDR1 is SNHLY and CDR2 is FYNNEI. V gave up 4 bases and J gave up 0 bases; unmatched junction bases: 5. The CDR3 region is CASSAPGLAGGPNTGELFF. The CDR3 DNA reads as TGTGCCAGCAGTGCCCCGGGACTAGCGGGAGGGCCGAACACCGGGGAGCTGTTTTTT.

The rearrangement joins TRBV5-1 to TRBJ1-4; D not certain. CDR1 is SGHRS, CDR2 YFSETQ, per germline. Trimming stripped 0 bases from V and 10 bases from J, with 10 bases between. The CDR3 contains 13 residues. Here the CDR3 reads CASSLEGWSKLFF. The CDR3 DNA reads TGCGCCAGCAGCTTGGAGGGATGGTCAAAACTGTTTTTT.

Only a few counts were recorded for this clonotype. The CDR3 reads CAISGTANTGELFF. The CDR3 nucleotides read TGTGCCATCAGTGGGACCGCTAACACCGGGGAGCTGTTTTTT. This chain joins TRBV10-3 and TRBJ2-2; D remains unclear. V lost 4 bases and J 2 bases, leaving 8 bases between the germline ends. The CDR3 is 14 amino acids. CDR1 is ENHRY and CDR2 is SYGVKD in the germline V gene.

This chain links TRBV4-1 with TRBJ2-2; the match to TRBD1 covers 9 bases. The V and J ends lost 1 base and 12 bases, in that order; junction bases with no gene match: 6. This CDR3 spans 14 amino acids. Germline CDR1 and CDR2: MGHRA and YSYEKL. Here the CDR3 DNA reads TGCGCCAGCAGCCAAGTGGGTGGACAGGGGAAGCTGTTTTTT. Its protein product is CASSQVGGQGKLFF.

This clonotype occurred a few times. V gene TRBV4-2 combines with J gene TRBJ1-6; 9 nucleotides match TRBD1. This CDR3 is built from 16 residues. The ends lost 1 base at V and 4 bases at J; junction bases unmatched: 2. The germline V gene has CDR1 LGHNA and CDR2 YNFKEQ. CDR3 region: CASSQAGTGYNSPLHF. The CDR3, as DNA: TGTGCCAGCAGCCAAGCCGGGACAGGGTATAATTCACCCCTCCACTTT.

The chain recombines TRBV2 with TRBJ2-5, with D possibly matching TRBD2 (6 bases). The CDR3 loop spans 15 amino acids. The V gene lost 1 base and the J gene lost 4 bases, with 13 bases spanning the gap. Germline V gene sequence: CDR1 SNHLY, CDR2 FYNNEI. The CDR3 loop is CASSEEEGWAETQYF. The CDR3 DNA sequence: TGTGCCAGCAGTGAAGAGGAGGGGTGGGCAGAGACCCAGTACTTC.

This clonotype was detected only a few times. The chain joins TRBV28 to TRBJ2-5; 9 bases are shared with TRBD2. Unmatched junction bases numbered 6, after V lost 3 bases and J lost 4 bases. The CDR3 consists of 15 residues. The germline gives CDR1 MDHEN, CDR2 SYDVKM. CDR3 amino acids: CASSLGRGGRETQYF. The CDR3 region has the DNA TGTGCCAGCAGTTTGGGGCGGGGGGGCCGAGAGACCCAGTACTTC.

The rearrangement uses TRBV7-2 and TRBJ2-1; no definite D call. The CDR3 contains 12 residues. V shed 7 bases and J shed 9 bases, with 13 bases lying between them. Germline values: CDR1 SGHTA, CDR2 FQGNSA. The CDR3 protein is CASTGFASEQFF. For the CDR3, the DNA is TGTGCCAGCACTGGATTTGCGAGTGAGCAGTTCTTC.

The table lists this clonotype with a count of one. DNA for the CDR3: TGTGCCAGCAGTGGGGGGCTCTGGAGCAATCAGCCCCAGCATTTT. Translation: CASSGGLWSNQPQHF. The rearrangement links TRBV2 to TRBJ1-5; D is perhaps TRBD1 (6 bases). The V gene's germline CDR1 is SNHLY and CDR2 FYNNEI. The CDR3 is 15 amino acids. Trimming shortened V by 4 bases and J by 1 base, and 11 bases separated the two germline ends.